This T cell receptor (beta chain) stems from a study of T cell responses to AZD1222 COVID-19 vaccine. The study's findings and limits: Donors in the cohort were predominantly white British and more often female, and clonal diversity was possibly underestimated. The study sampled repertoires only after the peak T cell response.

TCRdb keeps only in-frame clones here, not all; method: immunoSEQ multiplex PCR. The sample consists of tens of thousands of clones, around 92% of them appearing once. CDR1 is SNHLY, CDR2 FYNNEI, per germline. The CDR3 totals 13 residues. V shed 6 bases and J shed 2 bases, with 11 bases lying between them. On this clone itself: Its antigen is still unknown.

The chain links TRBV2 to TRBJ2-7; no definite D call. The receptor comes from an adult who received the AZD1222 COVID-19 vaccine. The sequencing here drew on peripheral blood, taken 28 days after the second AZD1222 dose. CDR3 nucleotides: TGTGCCAGCAGGCCCCTAGGAACCTACGAGCAGTACTTC. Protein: CASRPLGTYEQYF.